This entry lists 16 T cell receptor beta chains sequenced from one sample in a study of T cell responses to AZD1222 COVID-19 vaccine. The assay was immunoSEQ multiplex PCR, and TCRdb's table has in-frame clones only and misses some. The sample contains 55,000 to 60,000 clones, around 85% of which appear only once. The source material was peripheral blood, sampled on day 0 of MenACWY control vaccination. All receptors come from an adult in good health.

This clone was detected a few times. The chain joins TRBV6-5 to TRBJ2-2; 9 positions match TRBD2. The V gene end was trimmed by 6 bases and the J gene end by 1 base; junction bases not matched to a gene: 3. In germline, CDR1 is MNHEY, CDR2 SVGAGI. This CDR3 region has 15 residues. The CDR3 DNA reads as TGTGCCAGCAGCGGACTAGCGCTGAACACCGGGGAGCTGTTTTTT. It yields the protein CASSGLALNTGELFF.

V and J are TRBV18 and TRBJ2-5, with D uncertain. Germline CDR1 reads KGHSH; CDR2 reads LQKENI. The germline V and J ends were trimmed by 3 bases and 6 bases, with 23 bases remaining between them. This CDR3 spans 17 amino acids. The CDR3 loop is CASSPRVGNTVGKTQYF. CDR3 in DNA: TGTGCCAGCTCACCGAGAGTTGGGAACACCGTGGGGAAGACCCAGTACTTC.

Notes on this clone: At one end the junction does not follow the germline gene, possibly because of a read error. J is TRBJ2-2 and V is TRBV7-6; D possibly corresponds to TRBD2 (5 bases). Germline values: CDR1 SGHVS, CDR2 FNYEAQ. The CDR3 runs to 16 residues. The CDR3 bases are TGTGCCAGCAGCTATCGACCAGGAGGTCCAACCGAGGAGCTGTTTTTT. Amino acid sequence: CASSYRPGGPTEELFF.

The chain carries TRBV15 and TRBJ2-5, with D uncertain. The CDR3 sequence is 15 residues long. Trimming removed 3 bases at V and 2 bases at J, with 13 bases between. Germline lookup yields CDR1 LNHNV and CDR2 YYDKDF (reference sequence). CDR3 region: CATSSGYLGQETQYF. CDR3 sequence (DNA): TGTGCCACCAGCAGCGGCTACCTCGGGCAAGAGACCCAGTACTTC. The full variable domain, in which reference TRBV15 and TRBJ2-5 provide the parts outside the CDR3, is DAMVIQNPRYQVTQFGKPVTLSCSQTLNHNVMYWYQQKSSQAPKLLFHYYDKDFNNEADTPDNFQSRRPNTSFCFLDIRSPGLGDTAMYLCATSSGYLGQETQYFGPGTRLLVL.

This chain connects TRBV4-3 to TRBJ1-4; possibly TRBD1 for D (6 bases). V dropped 2 bases and J dropped 4 bases, with 11 bases sitting between them. The CDR3 is made up of 15 amino acids. Germline V lookup: CDR1 LGHNA, CDR2 YSLEER. For the CDR3, the DNA is TGCGCCAGCAGCCAATCGACAGGCCTTAATGAAAAACTGTTTTTT. Translated: CASSQSTGLNEKLFF.

This clone has more than one count but fewer than ten. CDR3 in amino acids: CASNPGQGNYGYTF. The CDR3 DNA reads as TGTGCCAGTAACCCGGGACAGGGGAACTATGGCTACACCTTC. The chain links TRBV19 to TRBJ1-2, with 10 bases fitting TRBD1. The CDR3 covers 14 residues. The germline CDR1 and CDR2 sequences are LNHDA and SQIVND (reference sequence). The V and J ends lost 7 bases and 2 bases, in that order; junction bases with no gene match: 4.

The rearrangement links TRBV24-1 to TRBJ2-1; D remains unclear. Trimming removed 1 base at V and 4 bases at J, with 10 bases between. Germline CDR1 KGHDR, CDR2 SFDVKD. CDR3 length: 15 amino acids. In nucleotides, the CDR3 is TGTGCCACCAGTGATTTAATAGTAGGTTACAATGAGCAGTTCTTC. It encodes CATSDLIVGYNEQFF.

The rearrangement joins TRBV5-1 to TRBJ2-2; D may be TRBD2 (5 bases). Germline loops: CDR1 SGHRS, CDR2 YFSETQ. Between the trimmed V and J ends, which lost 4 bases and 6 bases, there was a span of 13 bases. The CDR3 runs to 14 residues. CDR3 region: CASSPTTGAGELFF. For the CDR3, the DNA is TGCGCCAGCAGCCCGACTACCGGCGCCGGGGAGCTGTTTTTT.

This clone was observed once. Germline and junction disagree at one end, which may indicate a read error. The J gene is TRBJ2-1, the V gene TRBV7-7, with D perhaps TRBD2 (5 bases). CDR1 and CDR2 from the germline V gene are SSHAT and FNYEAQ (reference sequence). CDR3 length equals 15 residues. The CDR3 DNA is TGTGCTAGCAGCCCCGACGGGGACTCCTACAATGAGCAGTTCTTC. Translation: CASSPDGDSYNEQFF.

This chain links TRBV24-1 with TRBJ2-7, with D perhaps assigned TRBD1 or TRBD2 (5 bases each). V lost 2 bases, J lost 2 bases, and 18 bases lay in between. CDR3 length: 17 residues. Germline assignment: CDR1 KGHDR and CDR2 SFDVKD. For the CDR3, the DNA is TGTGCCACCAGTGATTCTGGGACCGGTCCGCGGACCTACGAGCAGTACTTC. Translation: CATSDSGTGPRTYEQYF.

This sequence joins TRBV29-1 and TRBJ2-7; D might be TRBD1 (5 bases). This CDR3 comprises 13 residues. The germline V gene has CDR1 SQVTM and CDR2 ANQGSEA. V dropped 1 base and J dropped 2 bases, with 9 bases sitting between them. The CDR3 DNA reads as TGCAGCGTTGAAGGGACATCAACCTACGAGCAGTACTTC. Its translation is CSVEGTSTYEQYF.

The CDR3 nucleotides are TGTGCCAGCAGTGGGACACAGGGGGCTCGATTAACTGAAGCTTTCTTT. Amino acids: CASSGTQGARLTEAFF. The rearrangement links TRBV28 to TRBJ1-1; 9 nucleotides match TRBD1. The CDR3 extends over 16 amino acids. Per the germline V gene, CDR1 is MDHEN and CDR2 is SYDVKM. The J segment lost 5 bases and the V segment lost 5 bases, leaving 12 bases of the junction unmatched.

The V gene is TRBV15, the J gene TRBJ2-2; no definite D call. V lost 6 bases to trimming and J lost 4 bases, with 9 bases between them. The germline V gene has CDR1 LNHNV and CDR2 YYDKDF (reference sequence). The CDR3 extends over 13 amino acids. The CDR3 spells CATSVGSTGELFF. Here the CDR3 DNA reads TGTGCCACCAGTGTAGGGTCCACCGGGGAGCTGTTTTTT.

In DNA form, the CDR3 reads TGTGCCAGCAGCTCAAAGCGCTCCTACAATGAGCAGTTCTTC. It codes for CASSSKRSYNEQFF. The V call is TRBV5-4, the J call TRBJ2-1; D is ambiguous. The V gene's germline CDR1 is SGHNT and CDR2 YYREEE (reference sequence). There are 14 residues in the CDR3. V lost 3 bases and J lost 0, with 7 bases in between.

The chain carries TRBV6-5 and TRBJ2-1, with TRBD2 as a possible D gene (7 bases). CDR3 length: 15 residues. CDR1 MNHEY and CDR2 SVGAGI come from the germline V gene. Trimming removed 6 bases at V and 2 bases at J, with 14 bases between. CDR3 nucleotides: TGTGCCAGCAGGGGGGCGGGGGAACCCTACAATGAGCAGTTCTTC. Amino acid sequence: CASRGAGEPYNEQFF.

The chain carries TRBV2 and TRBJ2-5, with TRBD1 identical over 8 bases. The trim removed 6 bases at V and 5 bases at J, leaving 11 bases unmatched. Germline V gives CDR1 SNHLY, CDR2 FYNNEI. The CDR3 consists of 15 residues. The chain's CDR3 is CASRPGTGTYETQYF. For the CDR3, the DNA is TGTGCCAGCAGGCCGGGGACAGGTACATACGAGACCCAGTACTTC.